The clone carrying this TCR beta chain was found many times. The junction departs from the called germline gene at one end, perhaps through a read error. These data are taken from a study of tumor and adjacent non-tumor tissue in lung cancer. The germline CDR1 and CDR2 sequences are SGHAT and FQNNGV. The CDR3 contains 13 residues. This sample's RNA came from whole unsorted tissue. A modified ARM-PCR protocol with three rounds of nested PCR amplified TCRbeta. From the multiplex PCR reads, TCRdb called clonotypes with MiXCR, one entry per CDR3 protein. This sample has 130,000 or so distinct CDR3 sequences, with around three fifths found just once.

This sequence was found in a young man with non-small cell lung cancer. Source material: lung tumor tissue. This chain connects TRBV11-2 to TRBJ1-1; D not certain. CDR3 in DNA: TGTGCCAGCAGCTTTACAGCGAACACTGAAGCTTTTTTT. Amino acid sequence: CASSFTANTEAFF.